The 9 T cell receptor beta chains listed next were all sequenced from one sample in a study of cytomegalovirus exposure and HLA in healthy donors. PCR amplification relied on 60 Vbeta primers (plus 13 Jbeta primers). The repertoire was sequenced with immunoSEQ multiplex PCR; TCRdb's copy has only in-frame clones and lacks some. The repertoire holds around 140,000 clones, with about 82% as singletons. The source material was PBMCs. The receptors come from a female donor in good health and CMV-seropositive.

In DNA form, the CDR3 reads TGTGCCAGCAGAACTACAGGGGGAGAGAGAGAGACCCAGTACTTC. As protein: CASRTTGGERETQYF. The rearrangement links TRBV28 to TRBJ2-5; 8 bases map to TRBD1. The V and J ends lost 6 bases and 4 bases, in that order; junction bases with no gene match: 10. The CDR3 runs 15 residues. Germline CDR1 reads MDHEN; CDR2 reads SYDVKM.

The chain is built from TRBV19 and TRBJ1-1; maybe TRBD1 (5 bases). This CDR3 has 14 residues. The V end lost 5 bases, the J end lost 0 bases, and 10 bases lay between the germline ends. Germline V CDR1 and CDR2: LNHDA, SQIVND (reference sequence). DNA of the CDR3: TGTGCCAGTAGTGGAGGGGTGATGAACACTGAAGCTTTCTTT. It yields the protein CASSGGVMNTEAFF.

The chain links TRBV15 to TRBJ1-1; D unclear. Looked up from germline, CDR1 is LNHNV and CDR2 is YYDKDF (reference sequence). The CDR3 extends over 13 amino acids. With 1 base removed from V and 0 bases from J, the gap between germline ends came to 3 bases. The CDR3 spells CATSRAVNTEAFF. CDR3 coding DNA: TGTGCCACCAGCAGAGCGGTGAACACTGAAGCTTTCTTT.

This chain joins TRBV5-1 and TRBJ2-5, with 8 bases aligning to TRBD1. With 6 bases clipped from V and 6 bases from J, the junction kept 4 bases outside the gene matches. Germline CDR1 reads SGHRS; CDR2 reads YFSETQ. CDR3 length: 12 amino acids. For the CDR3, the DNA is TGCGCCAGCACGGACAGGGTGCAGACCCAGTACTTC. Its translation is CASTDRVQTQYF.

The V and J genes are TRBV4-2 and TRBJ2-2, with 9 nucleotides matching TRBD1. This CDR3 contains 15 residues. The trim removed 3 bases at V and 1 base at J, leaving 0 bases unmatched. The germline gives CDR1 LGHNA, CDR2 YNFKEQ. CDR3 sequence reads: CASSQGQGNTGELFF. The CDR3 DNA reads TGTGCCAGCAGCCAGGGACAGGGGAACACCGGGGAGCTGTTTTTT.

V and J are TRBV25-1 and TRBJ2-5; 7 bases match TRBD1. This CDR3 comprises 16 residues. After removal of 0 bases from V and 2 bases from J, the junction contained 6 bases not matched to a gene. Per the germline V gene, CDR1 is MGHDK and CDR2 is SYGVNS. Written as DNA, the CDR3 is TGTGCCAGCAGTGAATATGAGAGGACAGGTCAAGAGACCCAGTACTTC. This sequence encodes CASSEYERTGQETQYF. The full variable domain, with the rest looked up from reference TRBV25-1 and TRBJ2-5, is EADIYQTPRYLVIGTGKKITLECSQTMGHDKMYWYQQDPGMELHLIHYSYGVNSTEKGDLSSESTVSRIRTEHFPLTLESARPSHTSQYLCASSEYERTGQETQYFGPGTRLLVL.

This rearrangement joins TRBV6-5 to TRBJ2-2; 8 nucleotides match TRBD2. J gave up 5 bases and V 10 bases, and 6 bases lay outside the gene matches. The CDR3 has 13 residues. CDR1 MNHEY and CDR2 SVGAGI come from the germline V gene. The CDR3: CATRLATTGELFF. In nucleotides, the CDR3 is TGTGCCACCAGACTAGCGACTACCGGGGAGCTGTTTTTT.

Comment on this clone: Other DNA variants within this sample encode the same CDR3. The chain is built from TRBV7-9 and TRBJ2-7; D might be TRBD1 (5 bases). Germline values: CDR1 SEHNR, CDR2 FQNEAQ (reference sequence). The germline V and J ends were trimmed by 2 bases and 5 bases, with 7 bases remaining between them. This CDR3 contains 12 residues. The CDR3 spells CASSLTGDEQYF. CDR3 DNA sequence: TGTGCCAGCAGCTTAACAGGTGACGAGCAGTACTTC.

CDR3 DNA sequence: TGTGCCAGCAGGACAGGGGAGTATGGCTACACCTTC. Its translation: CASRTGEYGYTF. The V gene is TRBV5-4, the J gene TRBJ1-2; 8 nucleotides align to TRBD1. The CDR3 spans 12 residues. Germline V gene sequence: CDR1 SGHNT, CDR2 YYREEE (reference sequence). Trimming took 5 bases from V and 5 from J; bases not matched to a gene: 2.